This TCR beta chain was documented in a study of blood T cell repertoires in COVID-19. Original data processing: Reference gene primer amplification yielded estimated nucleated cell counts. Generated by immunoSEQ multiplex PCR, the TCRdb table keeps only in-frame clones and is missing some. That table is the source of V, J and clone size, and D and trimming were worked out from the DNA. This repertoire shows a few hundred thousand clones, just under 90% found once; its top ten account for 1.2%. Participants were aged about 18 to 100 years from 20 to 30 US areas. Categorization into cohorts depended on clinical history that participants reported. Donors in Cohort 3 who had recovered were those with two negative PCRs, healthcare professional clearance, or resolution of their symptoms. The ends were cut back, 1 base at V and 6 bases at J, with 11 bases in the middle. CDR1 SGHRS and CDR2 YFSETQ come from the germline V gene. This CDR3 contains 14 residues.

The specimen sequenced was PBMCs or T cells enriched from blood (not recorded which). The rearrangement joins TRBV5-1 to TRBJ2-1; D perhaps matches TRBD1 (7 bases). This TCR was sampled from a man aged 25 to 45 who had recovered from COVID-19. The CDR3 sequence is CASSLFQGGNEQFF. DNA for the CDR3: TGCGCCAGCAGCTTGTTTCAGGGGGGCAATGAGCAGTTCTTC. Supplemented by reference TRBV5-1 and TRBJ2-1, the full variable domain reads KAGVTQTPRYLIKTRGQQVTLSCSPISGHRSVSWYQQTPGQGLQFLFEYFSETQRNKGNFPGRFSGRQFSNSRSEMNVSTLELGDSALYLCASSLFQGGNEQFFGPGTRLTVL.